The next 24 T cell receptor beta chains were all read from a single sample in a study of human CD8 memory T cell subsets. TCR beta libraries were made by UMI-labeled 5' RACE. Reprocessing the 5' RACE reads, TCRdb reports a single entry for every CDR3 protein and omits DNA. The sample data list about 10,000 distinct CDR3 sequences. The sequenced sample was CD8+ T cells from PBMCs. All receptors come from a human donor in good health.

The chain links TRBV5-1 to TRBJ2-3; the TCRdb call, TRBD2, lacks DNA for checking. The CDR3 is made up of 15 amino acids. Germline V gene lookup returns CDR1 SGHRS and CDR2 YFSETQ. The CDR3 here is CASSLGGASTDTQYF.

The CDR3 spells CASSLYSPPQGIGEQYF. The rearrangement uses TRBV28 and TRBJ2-7; the D call of TRBD1 rests on TCRdb alone, since no DNA is present to check it. Germline V lookup: CDR1 MDHEN, CDR2 SYDVKM. The CDR3 covers 17 residues.

The CDR3 sequence is CASSFRQGASGELFF. The rearrangement joins TRBV12-3 or TRBV12-4 to TRBJ2-2; TCRdb selects TRBD1, and the lack of DNA leaves this call unchecked. The CDR3 length is 15 residues.

The rearrangement uses TRBV3-1 and TRBJ2-7; the TRBD1 assignment by TCRdb is unverifiable without DNA. Per germline, CDR1 LGHDT and CDR2 YNNKEL (reference sequence). The CDR3 runs to 14 residues. The CDR3 sequence: CASSPGTGGYEQYF.

This clonotype ranks as medium-sized in terms of frequency. The genes are TRBV7-9 and TRBJ2-5. The CDR3 covers 15 residues. Germline V gene data show CDR1 as SEHNR and CDR2 as FQNEAQ (reference sequence). CDR3 region: CASSFQHPSEETQYF.

The rearrangement joins TRBV4-1 to TRBJ2-3; TCRdb designates TRBD2, a call that cannot be tested without DNA. Germline V lookup: CDR1 MGHRA, CDR2 YSYEKL. The CDR3 totals 16 residues. This CDR3 reads CASSQVAAFPTDTQYF.

V is TRBV7-7 and J is TRBJ1-1. The CDR3 is made up of 13 amino acids. The germline V gene encodes CDR1 SSHAT and CDR2 FNYEAQ (reference sequence). CDR3 sequence reads: CASSFSLNTEAFF.

V usage is TRBV5-4 and J usage is TRBJ1-1; no DNA is available, so the TRBD1 call from TCRdb remains unchecked. The CDR3 contains 12 residues. The germline gives CDR1 SGHNT, CDR2 YYREEE (reference sequence). CDR3 protein: CASSPGAGEAFF.

By frequency, this clonotype registers medium-sized. The J gene is TRBJ1-1, the V gene TRBV3-1. The CDR3 runs to 13 residues. CDR1 is LGHDT, CDR2 YNNKEL, per germline (reference sequence). The CDR3 protein is CASSTRLNTEAFF.

This CDR3 is CASSVGDNEQYF. The chain recombines TRBV9 with TRBJ2-7. From germline, CDR1 is SGDLS and CDR2 YYNGEE. This CDR3 spans 12 amino acids.

The chain is built from TRBV4-3 and TRBJ2-7. This CDR3 comprises 17 residues. Germline assignment: CDR1 LGHNA and CDR2 YSLEER. The CDR3 region is CASSQERSAGTPYEQYF.

Measured by frequency, this clonotype is medium-sized. This sequence joins TRBV24-1 and TRBJ1-1. CDR1 and CDR2 (germline): KGHDR, SFDVKD. This CDR3 comprises 14 residues. CDR3 loop: CATSGGVMNTEAFF.

The genes are TRBV7-9 and TRBJ2-2; as DNA is missing, the TRBD1 call by TCRdb cannot be tested. Germline V gene sequence: CDR1 SEHNR, CDR2 FQNEAQ (reference sequence). The CDR3 runs to 14 residues. The CDR3 loop reads CASGQTSNTGELFF.

The V and J genes are TRBV20-1 and TRBJ2-1; the TCRdb D gene call, TRBD1, has no DNA to confirm it. CDR3 length equals 13 residues. CDR1 is DFQATT and CDR2 is SNEGSKA in the germline V gene (reference sequence). CDR3 sequence: CSARDGRSAEQFF.

The chain has TRBV3-1 and TRBJ2-5; the D call from TCRdb, TRBD1, cannot be confirmed without DNA. This CDR3 region has 14 residues. Germline V lookup: CDR1 LGHDT, CDR2 YNNKEL (reference sequence). The CDR3: CASSQTGRSETQYF.

Measured by frequency, this clonotype is medium-sized. The V gene is TRBV27, the J gene TRBJ1-1; TCRdb calls TRBD1, which cannot be checked without DNA. Per the germline V gene, CDR1 is MNHEY and CDR2 is SMNVEV (reference sequence). This CDR3 spans 15 amino acids. The CDR3 loop reads CASSSIQGLVTEAFF.

The CDR3 loop is CASSRPRGTTPYEQYF. The chain uses TRBV28 and TRBJ2-7; the D call from TCRdb, TRBD2, cannot be confirmed without DNA. The CDR3 is made up of 16 amino acids. CDR1 is MDHEN and CDR2 is SYDVKM in the germline V gene.

CDR3 region: CATESGERSYEQYF. The chain has TRBV28 and TRBJ2-7; TCRdb outputs TRBD1, but without DNA this stays unchecked. The CDR3 is 14 amino acids. Germline values: CDR1 MDHEN, CDR2 SYDVKM.

This chain connects TRBV11-2 to TRBJ1-1. Germline-derived CDR1 and CDR2 are SGHAT and FQNNGV. The CDR3 is 13 residues long. The CDR3 here is CASSRSGVTEAFF.

V usage is TRBV28 and J usage is TRBJ1-4. The germline V gene encodes CDR1 MDHEN and CDR2 SYDVKM. The CDR3 contains 18 residues. The CDR3 sequence is CASRSLEWSRGANEKLFF.

The rearrangement links TRBV29-1 to TRBJ1-1; without DNA, the TCRdb call of TRBD1 cannot be checked. The CDR3 length is 12 residues. Germline assignment: CDR1 SQVTM and CDR2 ANQGSEA. CDR3: CSTGDRRPEAFF.

The chain is built from TRBV15 and TRBJ1-2; the D call of TRBD1 rests on TCRdb alone, since no DNA is present to check it. The CDR3 covers 14 residues. The V gene's germline CDR1 is LNHNV and CDR2 YYDKDF (reference sequence). The CDR3 sequence: CATSRDRGLNGYTF.

This chain joins TRBV10-3 and TRBJ2-4; lacking DNA, the TRBD1 call made by TCRdb goes unchecked. Germline V gives CDR1 ENHRY, CDR2 SYGVKD. There are 15 residues in the CDR3. CDR3 loop: CAISPGSVAKNIQYF.

J is TRBJ1-1 and V is TRBV14. The CDR3 length is 17 residues. Germline CDR1 SGHDN, CDR2 FVKESK. The chain's CDR3 is CASSQDHGGPSNTEAFF.